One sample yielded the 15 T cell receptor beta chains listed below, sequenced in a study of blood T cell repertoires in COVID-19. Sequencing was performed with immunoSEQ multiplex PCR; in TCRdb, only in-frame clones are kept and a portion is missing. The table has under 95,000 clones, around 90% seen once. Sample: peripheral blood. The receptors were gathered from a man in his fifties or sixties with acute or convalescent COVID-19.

CDR3 in DNA: TGCGCCAGCAGCTTGGGAGAGGGTGCAGATACGCAGTATTTT. Its translation is CASSLGEGADTQYF. The chain combines TRBV5-1 with TRBJ2-3; tentative D call: TRBD2 (5 bases). Per the germline V gene, CDR1 is SGHRS and CDR2 is YFSETQ. The V end lost 0 bases, the J end lost 4 bases, and 9 bases lay between the germline ends. The CDR3 covers 14 residues.

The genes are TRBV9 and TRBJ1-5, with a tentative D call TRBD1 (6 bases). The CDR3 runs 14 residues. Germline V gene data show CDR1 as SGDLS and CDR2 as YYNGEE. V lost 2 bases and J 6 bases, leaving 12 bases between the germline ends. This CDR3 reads CASSVGGAGQPQHF. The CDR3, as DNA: TGTGCCAGCAGCGTCGGGGGGGCAGGTCAGCCCCAGCATTTT.

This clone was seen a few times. CDR3: CASSLYRYNEQFF. The CDR3, as DNA: TGTGCCAGCAGTTTATACAGATACAATGAGCAGTTCTTC. The V and J genes are TRBV27 and TRBJ2-1; D is undetermined. Germline CDR1 is MNHEY and CDR2 is SMNVEV (reference sequence). This CDR3 region has 13 residues. The V end lost 1 base, the J end lost 4 bases, and 5 bases lay between the germline ends.

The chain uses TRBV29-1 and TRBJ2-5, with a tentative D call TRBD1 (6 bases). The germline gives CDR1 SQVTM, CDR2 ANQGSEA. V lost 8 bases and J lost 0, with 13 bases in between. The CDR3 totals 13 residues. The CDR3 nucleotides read TGCAGCTTCACCGGACAGTACCAAGAGACCCAGTACTTC. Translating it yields CSFTGQYQETQYF.

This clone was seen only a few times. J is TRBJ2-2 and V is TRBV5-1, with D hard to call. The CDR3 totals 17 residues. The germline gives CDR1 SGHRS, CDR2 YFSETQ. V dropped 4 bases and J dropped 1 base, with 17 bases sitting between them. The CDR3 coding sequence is TGCGCCAGCAGCCCCGGTATAGGCAGGATGAACACCGGGGAGCTGTTTTTT. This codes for CASSPGIGRMNTGELFF.

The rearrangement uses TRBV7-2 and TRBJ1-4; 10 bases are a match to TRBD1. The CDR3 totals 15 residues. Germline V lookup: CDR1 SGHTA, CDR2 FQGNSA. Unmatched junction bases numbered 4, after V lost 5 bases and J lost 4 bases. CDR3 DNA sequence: TGTGCCAGCAGCAGGGACAGGGGACTTAATGAAAAACTGTTTTTT. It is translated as CASSRDRGLNEKLFF.

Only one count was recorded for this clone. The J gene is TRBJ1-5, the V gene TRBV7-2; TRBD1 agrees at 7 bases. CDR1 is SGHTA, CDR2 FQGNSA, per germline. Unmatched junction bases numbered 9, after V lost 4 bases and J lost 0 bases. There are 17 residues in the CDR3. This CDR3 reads CASSSTGTVYSNQPQHF. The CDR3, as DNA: TGTGCCAGCAGCTCGACTGGGACAGTATATAGCAATCAGCCCCAGCATTTT.

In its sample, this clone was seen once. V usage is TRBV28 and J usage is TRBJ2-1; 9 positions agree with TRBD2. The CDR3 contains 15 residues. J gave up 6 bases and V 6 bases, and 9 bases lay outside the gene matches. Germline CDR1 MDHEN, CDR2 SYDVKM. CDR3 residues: CASSYVGGGANEQFF. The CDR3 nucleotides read TGTGCCAGCAGCTACGTCGGCGGGGGGGCCAATGAGCAGTTCTTC.

The CDR3 DNA reads as TGTGCCAGCAGCTTAAGGAGGGCCCCACAGGAGAACACTGAAGCTTTCTTT. This sequence encodes CASSLRRAPQENTEAFF. The chain links TRBV7-2 to TRBJ1-1; D is perhaps TRBD1 (5 bases). This CDR3 is built from 17 residues. Germline assignment: CDR1 SGHTA and CDR2 FQGNSA. Trimming shortened V by 2 bases and J by 1 base, and 17 bases separated the two germline ends.

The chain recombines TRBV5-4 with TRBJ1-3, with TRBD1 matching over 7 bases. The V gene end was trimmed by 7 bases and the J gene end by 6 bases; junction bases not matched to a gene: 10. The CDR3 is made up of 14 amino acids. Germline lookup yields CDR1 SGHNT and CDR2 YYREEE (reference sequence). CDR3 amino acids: CASGLTGVANTIYF. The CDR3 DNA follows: TGTGCCAGCGGTCTTACAGGGGTAGCAAACACCATATATTTT. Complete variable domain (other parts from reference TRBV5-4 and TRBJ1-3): ETGVTQSPTHLIKTRGQQVTLRCSSQSGHNTVSWYQQALGQGPQFIFQYYREEENGRGNFPPRFSGLQFPNYSSELNVNALELDDSALYLCASGLTGVANTIYFGEGSWLTVV.

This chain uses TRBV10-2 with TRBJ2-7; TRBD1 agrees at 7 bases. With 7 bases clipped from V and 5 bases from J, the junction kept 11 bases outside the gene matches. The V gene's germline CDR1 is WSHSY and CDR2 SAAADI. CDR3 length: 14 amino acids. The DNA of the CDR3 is TGCGCCAGCACTCGGACAGGTGGAGGTAACGAGCAGTACTTC. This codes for CASTRTGGGNEQYF.

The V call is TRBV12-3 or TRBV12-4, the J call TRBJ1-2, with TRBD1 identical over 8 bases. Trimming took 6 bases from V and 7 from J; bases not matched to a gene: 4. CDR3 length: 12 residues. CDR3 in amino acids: CASRGQEVGYTF. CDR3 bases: TGTGCCAGCAGGGGACAGGAGGTTGGCTACACCTTC.

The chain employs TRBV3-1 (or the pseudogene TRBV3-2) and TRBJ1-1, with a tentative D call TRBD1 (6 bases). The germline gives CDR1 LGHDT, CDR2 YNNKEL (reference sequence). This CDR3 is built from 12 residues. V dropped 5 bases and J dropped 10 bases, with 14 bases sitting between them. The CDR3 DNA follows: TGTGCCAGCAGCAATGGGAGAGGGGGAGCTTTCTTT. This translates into CASSNGRGGAFF.

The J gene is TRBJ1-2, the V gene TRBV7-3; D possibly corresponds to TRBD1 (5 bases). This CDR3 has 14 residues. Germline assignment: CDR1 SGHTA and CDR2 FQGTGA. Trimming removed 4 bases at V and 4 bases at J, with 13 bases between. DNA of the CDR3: TGTGCCAGCAGCTCTGGCCCAGGGCCCTATGGCTACACCTTC. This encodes CASSSGPGPYGYTF.

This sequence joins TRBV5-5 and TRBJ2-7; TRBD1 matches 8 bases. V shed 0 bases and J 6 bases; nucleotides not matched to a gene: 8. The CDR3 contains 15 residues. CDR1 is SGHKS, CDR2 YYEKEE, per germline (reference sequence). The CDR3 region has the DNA TGTGCCAGCAGCTTGGTTCAGGGGGCGTGGGGCGAGCAGTACTTC. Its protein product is CASSLVQGAWGEQYF.